The TCR beta chain under discussion was sequenced for a study of shared clonotypes between healthy human individuals. Study conclusions and caveats: All-four-donor shared clonotypes had higher generation probabilities than non-shared clonotypes did. Clonotype sharing levels among donors were expected to vary with sequencing depth. Clonotypes that were shared across four donors made up roughly 5.2% of naive CD4 clonotypes.

As for this clone: What it recognizes is unknown.

Germline V gives CDR1 SNHLY, CDR2 FYNNEI. The CDR3 length is 11 residues. Trimming removed 7 bases from V and 8 bases from J, with 11 bases in between. Authors' methods: Junction-only sequences without quality scores were provided by ImmunoSEQ, so filtering was different. Libraries were prepared by immunoSEQ multiplex PCR; TCRdb keeps only in-frame clonotypes and omits some of them. From that table come the V and J calls and clone size; the DNA was used to work out D and trimming. The table shows some 200,000 clones, with roughly 70% occurring only once. The receptor comes from a man aged 30 to 45 in good health. The chain employs TRBV2 and TRBJ1-1; D may be TRBD1 (6 bases). Sequenced: memory CD4+ T cells sorted from blood. The subset here: CD45RA-negative fraction. CDR3 nucleotides: TGTGCCAGCAATAGAGACAGGGAAGCTTTCTTT. This sequence encodes CASNRDREAFF. The entire variable domain, with the rest obtained from reference TRBV2 and TRBJ1-1, is as follows: EPEVTQTPSHQVTQMGQEVILRCVPISNHLYFYWYRQILGQKVEFLVSFYNNEISEKSEIFDDQFSVERPDGSNFTLKIRSTKLEDSAMYFCASNRDREAFFGQGTRLTVV.